What follows are 16 T cell receptor beta chains derived from one specimen sequenced in a study of cytotoxic CD8 clonotypes in ibrutinib-treated CLL (dated by TCRdb to the early 2020s). The meaning of the sample's time point label: about twelve months on ibrutinib. The method was the immunoSEQ multiplex PCR assay. The immuneACCESS repertoire file appears here via TCRdb, limited to in-frame rearrangements. These files lack a portion of the clones; in checked studies, under half of the deficit traces to unresolved V genes, and the cause of the others is not known. The sample table lists some 65,000 clones, less than 60% of them with a count of one. Approximately 15% of the sample is in the top ten clones. The sample here was PBMCs, taken after 12 months of ibrutinib treatment. Receptors originate from a human donor with chronic lymphocytic leukemia.

CDR3 residues: CASSFQPTGTGVISGNTIYF. CDR3 bases: TGTGCCAGCAGCTTTCAGCCTACCGGGACAGGGGTCATCTCTGGAAACACCATATATTTT. This chain connects TRBV7-6 to TRBJ1-3; 10 bases fit TRBD1. The V segment lost 3 bases and the J segment 0 bases; nucleotides outside the gene matches: 14. CDR1 and CDR2 (germline): SGHVS, FNYEAQ. There are 20 residues in the CDR3.

The CDR3 coding sequence is TGCGCCAGCAGCTTTTGGACAGCGAACACTGAAGCTTTCTTT. It encodes CASSFWTANTEAFF. The chain uses TRBV5-1 and TRBJ1-1, with D possibly matching TRBD1 (6 bases). The CDR3 has 14 amino acids. Trimming pared 2 bases from V and 1 base from J, leaving 9 bases between. From germline, CDR1 is SGHRS and CDR2 YFSETQ.

This clone was picked up a small number of times. The V call is TRBV5-6, the J call TRBJ2-1; TRBD1 agrees at 7 bases. The germline gives CDR1 SGHDT, CDR2 YYEEEE. This CDR3 has 15 residues. The junction had 4 bases not matched to a gene; V was cut back by 0 bases and J by 4 bases. CDR3 nucleotides: TGTGCCAGCAGCTTGGGCCGGGACAGTTACAATGAGCAGTTCTTC. Residues: CASSLGRDSYNEQFF.

V usage is TRBV25-1 and J usage is TRBJ1-4; 10 bases fit TRBD1. The germline gives CDR1 MGHDK, CDR2 SYGVNS. The CDR3 has 18 residues. Germline trimming cut 5 bases from V and 3 bases from J; bases unmatched to any gene: 12. DNA of the CDR3: TGTGCCAGCAGTTCCCGGCGCCGGGACAGGGGCTCTAATGAAAAACTGTTTTTT. Translating it yields CASSSRRRDRGSNEKLFF.

The gene calls are TRBV7-2 and TRBJ2-7; 9 bases line up with TRBD1. Germline lookup yields CDR1 SGHTA and CDR2 FQGNSA. The CDR3 sequence is 14 residues long. V lost 5 bases to trimming and J lost 3 bases; unmatched junction nucleotides: 5. CDR3 DNA sequence: TGTGCCAGCAGCCCTGAGACAGGGGGCTACGAGCAGTACGTC. This encodes CASSPETGGYEQYV.

The chain uses TRBV6-6 and TRBJ1-4; the D is unclear. CDR1 and CDR2 (germline): MNHNY, SVGAGI (reference sequence). V was shortened by 6 bases and J by 6 bases, with 5 bases between the two germline ends. The CDR3 has 11 amino acids. The CDR3 region has the DNA TGTGCCAGCAGGTCCTATGAAAAACTGTTTTTT. It yields the protein CASRSYEKLFF.

V is TRBV5-1 and J is TRBJ2-3; 8 bases are a match to TRBD2. The CDR3 runs to 15 residues. After removal of 4 bases from V and 1 base from J, the junction contained 5 bases not matched to a gene. The germline V gene has CDR1 SGHRS and CDR2 YFSETQ. The CDR3 coding sequence is TGCGCCAGCAGCAGAGCGGGGGAGCGCACAGATACGCAGTATTTT. Residues: CASSRAGERTDTQYF.

The CDR3 region is CASSSRQGNEQFF. The CDR3 region has the DNA TGTGCCAGCAGCTCCCGACAGGGGAATGAGCAGTTCTTC. The chain combines TRBV7-2 with TRBJ2-1; TRBD1 matches at 8 bases. The CDR3 is 13 residues long. Germline V gene sequence: CDR1 SGHTA, CDR2 FQGNSA. V was pared by 4 bases and J by 7 bases, with 3 bases of the junction left unmatched.

The chain recombines TRBV27 with TRBJ2-2; 10 bases align to TRBD2. CDR3 length: 20 residues. V lost 6 bases, J lost 4 bases, and 20 bases stayed unmatched. From germline, CDR1 is MNHEY and CDR2 SMNVEV (reference sequence). The CDR3 region is CASSTPLGASGRLGTGELFF. The CDR3 DNA follows: TGTGCCAGCAGCACTCCCCTGGGGGCTAGCGGGAGATTAGGCACCGGGGAGCTGTTTTTT.

This chain links TRBV9 with TRBJ2-5, with TRBD1 matching over 9 bases. CDR3 length: 16 amino acids. V gave up 3 bases and J gave up 3 bases; unmatched junction bases: 9. Germline CDR1 and CDR2: SGDLS and YYNGEE. The CDR3: CASSASPGQGEETQYF. The CDR3 coding sequence is TGTGCCAGCAGCGCTTCCCCGGGACAGGGAGAAGAGACCCAGTACTTC. The complete variable domain, with remaining parts taken from reference TRBV9 and TRBJ2-5, reads DSGVTQTPKHLITATGQRVTLRCSPRSGDLSVYWYQQSLDQGLQFLIQYYNGEERAKGNILERFSAQQFPDLHSELNLSSLELGDSALYFCASSASPGQGEETQYFGPGTRLLVL.

The V and J genes are TRBV5-1 and TRBJ2-3; 10 bases align to TRBD2. With 1 base clipped from V and 5 bases from J, the junction kept 10 bases outside the gene matches. CDR1 is SGHRS and CDR2 is YFSETQ in the germline V gene. CDR3 length: 17 amino acids. CDR3 region: CASSLPAGGPLGDTQYF. The CDR3 nucleotides read TGCGCCAGCAGCTTGCCAGCGGGGGGGCCGTTGGGAGATACGCAGTATTTT.

The rearrangement links TRBV11-3 to TRBJ1-2; D gene ambiguous. The germline CDR1 and CDR2 sequences are SGHNT and YENEEA. Trimming removed 3 bases from V and 0 bases from J, with 5 bases in between. The CDR3 runs 13 residues. The CDR3 DNA follows: TGTGCCAGCAGCTTTGGGACTAACTATGGCTACACCTTC. This sequence encodes CASSFGTNYGYTF.

This chain uses TRBV27 with TRBJ2-3; the D gene is possibly TRBD2 (6 bases). The CDR3 contains 14 residues. V gave up 3 bases and J gave up 6 bases, with 13 bases separating them. Germline V gene sequence: CDR1 MNHEY, CDR2 SMNVEV (reference sequence). The DNA of the CDR3 is TGTGCCAGCAGTTTTTTCGGGACTTCTGATACGCAGTATTTT. As protein: CASSFFGTSDTQYF.

This clone was seen a single time. The chain joins TRBV2 to TRBJ2-1, with D possibly matching TRBD1 (5 bases). The CDR3 loop spans 15 amino acids. V dropped 5 bases and J dropped 5 bases, with 16 bases sitting between them. Per the germline V gene, CDR1 is SNHLY and CDR2 is FYNNEI. CDR3 protein: CASSPRAGPNNEQFF. Written as DNA, the CDR3 is TGTGCCAGCAGTCCAAGGGCAGGGCCCAACAATGAGCAGTTCTTC.

This clone was found a few times. The chain has TRBV5-1 and TRBJ2-7; weak D call: TRBD2 (6 bases). The CDR3 contains 14 residues. V was cut by 0 bases and J by 7 bases, with 14 bases left in between. Germline CDR1 SGHRS, CDR2 YFSETQ. The CDR3 coding sequence is TGCGCCAGCAGCTTGGAACTAGAAGGAGGGGAGCAGTACTTC. It translates to CASSLELEGGEQYF.

The V and J genes are TRBV27 and TRBJ2-5, with 11 nucleotides matching TRBD2. Germline CDR1 and CDR2: MNHEY and SMNVEV (reference sequence). The CDR3 is 15 amino acids. Trimming removed 5 bases from V and 2 bases from J; junction bases left unmatched: 4. The CDR3 bases are TGTGCCAGCAGTCGGACTAGCGGGTTTCAAGAGACCCAGTACTTC. It specifies CASSRTSGFQETQYF.